This TCR beta chain is drawn from a study of naive and memory T cell subsets. Study-wide findings and caveats: Potentially, T cell activation and differentiation skew this RNA-based measurement.

This clonotype came up many times. The antigen is unknown. J was trimmed by 3 bases and V by 6 bases; bases with no gene match: 7. This CDR3 is built from 15 residues. Germline lookup yields CDR1 MNHNS and CDR2 SASEGT. The library had UMIs added by 3' ligation of an oligonucleotide to TCR cDNA. Whole blood, 2.5 ml, came from adult healthy volunteers. Input was about 1 to 1,100 ng of DNase-treated total RNA without cell sorting. Four PCR rounds used nested alpha and beta constant region primers plus the SP2 primer. Blood and skin TCR RNA was reverse transcribed with alpha and beta constant primers. From the UMI-ligation and nested PCR reads, TCRdb called clonotypes with MiXCR, one entry per CDR3 protein. The sample contains 25,000 to 30,000 distinct CDR3 sequences, 4% to 6.5% of which appear only once.

The rearrangement uses TRBV6-1 and TRBJ2-3; 9 nucleotides align to TRBD1. Sequenced input: blood. This clonotype was obtained from an adult in good health. The CDR3 loop reads CASRWGTGKTDTQYF. CDR3 DNA sequence: TGTGCCAGCAGGTGGGGGACAGGGAAGACAGATACGCAGTATTTT.